What follows is one T cell receptor beta chain and its context. Its matching antigen is unknown. Collection occurred without any documented infections or immune events in donors. This sample was included in a study of identifying expanded T cells in peripheral blood. Generated by immunoSEQ multiplex PCR, the TCRdb table keeps only in-frame clones and is missing some. In the table there are approximately 110,000 clones, roughly 89% of which are singletons. CDR3 length equals 15 residues. Per the germline V gene, CDR1 is SGHTA and CDR2 is FQGNSA. Germline trimming cut 3 bases from V and 5 bases from J; bases unmatched to any gene: 9. Points from the study as a whole: Clone count variance between approximately 2-week samples rose with total template count. Differentially abundant clones: around 1.2 between replicates, around 16 at two to three weeks, approximately 19 at four.

This sequence originates from a person aged 18 to 70 in good health. The sample consisted of blood. The chain recombines TRBV7-2 with TRBJ2-5; 7 positions agree with TRBD1. This CDR3 reads CASSLSLQGRETQYF. CDR3 bases: TGTGCCAGCAGCTTGAGCTTACAGGGGCGGGAGACCCAGTACTTC. The complete variable domain, with remaining parts taken from reference TRBV7-2 and TRBJ2-5, reads GAGVSQSPSNKVTEKGKDVELRCDPISGHTALYWYRQSLGQGLEFLIYFQGNSAPDKSGLPSDRFSAERTGGSVSTLTIQRTQQEDSAVYLCASSLSLQGRETQYFGPGTRLLVL.